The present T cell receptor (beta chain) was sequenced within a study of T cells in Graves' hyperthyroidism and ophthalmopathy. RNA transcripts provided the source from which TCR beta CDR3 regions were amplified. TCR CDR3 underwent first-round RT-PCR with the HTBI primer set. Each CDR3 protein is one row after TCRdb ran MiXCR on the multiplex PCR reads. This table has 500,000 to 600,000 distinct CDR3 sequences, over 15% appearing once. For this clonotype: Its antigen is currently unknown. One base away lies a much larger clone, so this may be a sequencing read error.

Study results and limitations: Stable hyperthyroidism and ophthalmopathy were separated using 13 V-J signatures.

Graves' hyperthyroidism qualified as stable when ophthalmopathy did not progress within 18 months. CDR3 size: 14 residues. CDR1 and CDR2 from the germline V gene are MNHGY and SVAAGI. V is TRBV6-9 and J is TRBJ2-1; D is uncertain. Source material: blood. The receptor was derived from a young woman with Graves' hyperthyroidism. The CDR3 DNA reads TGTGCCAGCAGTTATTCCAGCTCCTGCAATGAGCAGTTCTTC. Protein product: CASSYSSSCNEQFF.